Listed below are T cell receptor beta chains from one sample, sequenced in a study of blood T cell repertoires in COVID-19. The protocol was immunoSEQ multiplex PCR, while the TCRdb copy is restricted to in-frame clones and leaves out a portion. The profile shows 90,000 to 120,000 clones, 80% to 90% of them singletons. What was sequenced was peripheral blood. The receptors derive from a human donor in a cohort sampled during active COVID-19. Each CDR3 is given with its conserved first and last residue. The D gene is left open where the match is weak. Only some rows state a clone size, as once, few, many or a class for expanded clones.

>-|TRBV12-3/TRBV12-4|TRBJ1-1|-
TGTGCCAGCAGCACGGACTTTGACGCTGAAGCTTTCTTT
CASSTDFDAEAFF
>TRBD2|TRBV7-9|TRBJ2-1|-
TGTGCCAGCAGCTTAGGGTCCAGCGGGAGAGACAATGAGCAGTTCTTC
CASSLGSSGRDNEQFF
>-|TRBV29-1|TRBJ2-7|-
TGCAGCGTTGTTGAACAGGGCCAACTGTACTTC
CSVVEQGQLYF
>-|TRBV7-9|TRBJ2-3|-
TGTGCCAGCAGCTTAGGGCTAGATCCGGATACGCAGTATTTT
CASSLGLDPDTQYF
>-|TRBV19|TRBJ1-3|-
TGTGCCAGTAGTATAGATCGCTGGAGCTCTGGAAACACCATATATTTT
CASSIDRWSSGNTIYF
>-|TRBV4-1|TRBJ1-1|-
TGCGCCAGCAGCCAAGATCAGGCAGGGGACGCCCGCACTGAAGCTTTCTTT
CASSQDQAGDARTEAFF
>-|TRBV4-1|TRBJ2-7|-
TGCGCCAGCAGCCGGACTTTAGGCCCTGAGAGGGAGCAGTACTTC
CASSRTLGPEREQYF
>-|TRBV28|TRBJ1-5|few
TGTGCCAGCAGGGAAAACGGACAGCTTAGCAATCAGCCCCAGCATTTT
CASRENGQLSNQPQHF
>-|TRBV29-1|TRBJ1-2|-
TGCAGCGTGGCTAACCCGGGCTATGGCTACACCTTC
CSVANPGYGYTF
>TRBD2|TRBV5-1|TRBJ2-3|few
TGCGCCAGCAGCCAAACAGCGGGAGGCACAGATACGCAGTATTTT
CASSQTAGGTDTQYF
>-|TRBV19|TRBJ2-3|-
TGTGCCAGTAGTATAGATGTCCCCGCCTACACAGATACGCAGTATTTT
CASSIDVPAYTDTQYF
>-|TRBV18|TRBJ1-2|-
TGTGCCAGCTCACCAGAGGCGGGTGGCTACACCTTC
CASSPEAGGYTF
>-|TRBV2|TRBJ2-3|-
TGTGCCACCGTACGGGACTTTGCTAGCACAGATACGCAGTATTTT
CATVRDFASTDTQYF
>TRBD1|TRBV27|TRBJ1-1|-
TGTGCCAGCAGTTTATACCGACAGGGGGCAATAGATGAAGCTTTCTTT
CASSLYRQGAIDEAFF
>TRBD2|TRBV27|TRBJ2-7|-
TGTGCCAGCAGTTTAAGGTCAGCGGGGGGCCCAAGCTCCTACGAGCAGTACTTC
CASSLRSAGGPSSYEQYF
>-|TRBV2|TRBJ2-2|-
TGTGCCAGCAGTGAAATAGCGGCGGAGTACACCGGGGAGCTGTTTTTT
CASSEIAAEYTGELFF
>TRBD2|TRBV7-3|TRBJ2-7|-
TGTGCCAGCAGCTCGAGCGGGGGGGCCTACGAGCAGTACTTC
CASSSSGGAYEQYF
>TRBD1|TRBV6-4|TRBJ2-7|-
TGTGCCAGCAGCGACTGGACAGGGGCCCTGCGGAGGTCCTACGAGCAGTACTTC
CASSDWTGALRRSYEQYF
>-|TRBV5-5|TRBJ1-5|-
TGTGCCAGCAGCCTACAGGGTGGCGGTCAGCCCCAGCATTTT
CASSLQGGGQPQHF
>TRBD2|TRBV4-1|TRBJ2-1|-
TGCGCCAGCAGCCCCCTCAGAATTCGGGCGGGGGGAATCCACAATGAGCAGTTCTTC
CASSPLRIRAGGIHNEQFF